The 14 T cell receptor beta chains given below trace back to one sample, sequenced in a study of control samples from healthy donors and cancer patients. The data were produced by immunoSEQ multiplex PCR, yet TCRdb's version contains in-frame clones alone and is incomplete. The data hold around 70,000 clones, with 75% to 85% observed a single time. The sequenced sample consisted of blood. The receptor set was obtained from a man between 60 and 75 years old in good health.

This sequence joins TRBV6-2 or TRBV6-3 and TRBJ2-5; 7 bases line up with TRBD2. Germline V CDR1 and CDR2: MNHEY, SVGEGT. V lost 4 bases, J lost 4 bases, and 27 bases stayed unmatched. This CDR3 spans 21 amino acids. The DNA for the CDR3 is TGTGCCAGCAGTTTTGGGACCCTTCGACCCGGGACTAAAAGTGCGGGAGAGACCCAGTACTTC. This encodes CASSFGTLRPGTKSAGETQYF.

The V call is TRBV19, the J call TRBJ2-7; a weak D match, TRBD2 (6 bases). The CDR3 is 18 amino acids. Germline lookup yields CDR1 LNHDA and CDR2 SQIVND (reference sequence). Trimming shortened V by 4 bases and J by 0 bases, and 22 bases separated the two germline ends. CDR3 coding DNA: TGTGCCAGTAGTAGAGGGTCTTGGAGCGGGCCTAACTCCTACGAGCAGTACTTC. Its protein is CASSRGSWSGPNSYEQYF.

The chain uses TRBV6-5 and TRBJ1-2; 7 positions agree with TRBD1. Looked up from germline, CDR1 is MNHEY and CDR2 is SVGAGI. The length of the CDR3 is 14 residues. The trim removed 7 bases at V and 4 bases at J, leaving 9 bases unmatched. CDR3: CASKPPTGPYGYTF. In DNA form, the CDR3 reads TGTGCCAGCAAACCACCGACAGGGCCCTATGGCTACACCTTC.

Remarks on this clone: This CDR3 is also generated by other DNA sequences in the sample. The chain links TRBV5-6 to TRBJ2-5, with unresolved D. Germline lookup yields CDR1 SGHDT and CDR2 YYEEEE. V was pared by 8 bases and J by 2 bases, with 7 bases between. This CDR3 is 11 amino acids long. This CDR3 reads CASSRQETQYF. The CDR3 DNA reads TGTGCCAGTAGCAGGCAAGAGACCCAGTACTTC.

The gene calls are TRBV11-2 and TRBJ1-1; tentative D call: TRBD1 (6 bases). This CDR3 has 14 residues. Germline V gene data show CDR1 as SGHAT and CDR2 as FQNNGV. Trimming shortened V by 1 base and J by 4 bases, and 10 bases separated the two germline ends. The CDR3 reads CASSLGGGITEAFF. CDR3 nucleotides: TGTGCCAGCAGCTTAGGAGGGGGGATCACTGAAGCTTTCTTT.

V usage is TRBV27 and J usage is TRBJ1-4, with D hard to call. CDR3 length equals 12 residues. The V end was cut by 4 bases, the J end by 4 bases, with 4 bases between. Germline lookup yields CDR1 MNHEY and CDR2 SMNVEV (reference sequence). The CDR3: CASSSRNEKLFF. CDR3 bases: TGTGCCAGCAGTTCCCGTAATGAAAAACTGTTTTTT. The whole variable domain, filled in from reference TRBV27 and TRBJ1-4, reads EAQVTQNPRYLITVTGKKLTVTCSQNMNHEYMSWYRQDPGLGLRQIYYSMNVEVTDKGDVPEGYKVSRKEKRNFPLILESPSPNQTSLYFCASSSRNEKLFFGSGTQLSVL.

V usage is TRBV28 and J usage is TRBJ1-3; D uncertain. The CDR3 has 14 amino acids. The V gene's germline CDR1 is MDHEN and CDR2 SYDVKM. Trimming took 2 bases from V and 2 from J, leaving 7 bases between them. CDR3 protein: CASSLMATGNTIYF. The CDR3 nucleotides are TGTGCCAGCAGTTTAATGGCAACTGGAAACACCATATATTTT.

The chain joins TRBV9 to TRBJ2-1; 9 bases agree with TRBD2. With V trimmed by 0 bases and J by 3 bases, 4 bases remained unmatched. Germline-derived CDR1 and CDR2 are SGDLS and YYNGEE. The length of the CDR3 is 16 residues. CDR3: CASSVGHSGGYNEQFF. CDR3 nucleotide sequence: TGTGCCAGCAGCGTAGGCCATAGCGGGGGCTACAATGAGCAGTTCTTC.

This clone was seen more than once but under ten times. The rearrangement links TRBV4-1 to TRBJ2-7; 13 nucleotides match TRBD2. The ends lost 1 base at V and 5 bases at J; junction bases unmatched: 2. The germline CDR1 and CDR2 sequences are MGHRA and YSYEKL. The CDR3 covers 15 residues. This CDR3 is CASSQVGLAGNEQYF. CDR3 sequence (DNA): TGCGCCAGCAGCCAAGTGGGACTAGCGGGAAACGAGCAGTACTTC.

The V and J genes are TRBV18 and TRBJ2-7; TRBD2 agrees at 12 bases. The germline gives CDR1 KGHSH, CDR2 LQKENI. CDR3 size: 19 residues. V lost 0 bases, J lost 7 bases, and 16 bases stayed unmatched. The CDR3 is CASSPPSLAGGPFDFEQYF. In DNA, the CDR3 is TGTGCCAGCTCACCACCGAGCCTAGCGGGAGGGCCTTTCGATTTTGAGCAGTACTTC.

The gene calls are TRBV5-1 and TRBJ2-5; 12 bases map to TRBD2. CDR1 SGHRS and CDR2 YFSETQ come from the germline V gene. V was clipped by 0 bases and J by 4 bases; unmatched bases: 7. The CDR3 is 17 residues long. This CDR3 reads CASSLAASGRASETQYF. In DNA form, the CDR3 reads TGCGCCAGCAGCTTGGCTGCTAGCGGGAGGGCCTCAGAGACCCAGTACTTC.

The rearrangement links TRBV23-1 to TRBJ2-1; D is perhaps TRBD2 (6 bases). TRBV23-1 is designated an ORF whose function remains uncertain. CDR3 length: 14 amino acids. V shed 0 bases and J shed 5 bases, with 8 bases lying between them. The CDR3 sequence: CASSQSGLNNEQFF. The CDR3, as DNA: TGCGCCAGCAGTCAATCGGGACTCAACAATGAGCAGTTCTTC.

The rearrangement joins TRBV6-4 to TRBJ2-2; D uncertain. Trimming removed 10 bases at V and 4 bases at J, with 1 base between. The CDR3 runs to 9 residues. Per the germline V gene, CDR1 is MRHNA and CDR2 is SNTAGT. CDR3 nucleotide sequence: TGTGCCATCACCGGGGAGCTGTTTTTT. Translated, it gives CAITGELFF.

This sequence joins TRBV6-1 and TRBJ2-7, with a weak D call TRBD2 (7 bases). CDR1 and CDR2 (germline): MNHNS, SASEGT. V lost 1 base and J lost 6, with 13 bases in between. The CDR3 sequence is 14 residues long. CDR3 in amino acids: CASSEGGGRSEQYF. The CDR3 nucleotides read TGTGCCAGCAGTGAAGGCGGGGGCAGGAGCGAGCAGTACTTC.